The 20 T cell receptor beta chains given below trace back to one sample, sequenced in a study of cytomegalovirus exposure and HLA in healthy donors. This PCR relied on a set of 60 Vbeta primers and 13 Jbeta primers. Sequencing used immunoSEQ multiplex PCR; TCRdb keeps in-frame clones, though not all of them. The table lists about 120,000 clones, roughly 80% of them singletons. Sequencing was carried out using PBMCs. These receptors originate from a woman aged 40 to 50 in good health and CMV-seropositive.

The gene calls are TRBV12-5 and TRBJ1-6, with D possibly being TRBD1 (5 bases). The CDR3 has 12 amino acids. Germline loops: CDR1 LGHNT, CDR2 FRNRAP. V was trimmed by 5 bases and J by 10 bases, leaving 9 bases between them. CDR3 nucleotide sequence: TGTGCTAGTGGTCGGGACTTCTCACCCCTCCACTTT. Translating gives CASGRDFSPLHF.

This clone was recorded only once. The chain carries TRBV2 and TRBJ2-7; TRBD1 aligns across 10 bases. Trimming at V came to 6 bases and at J to 5 bases, leaving 7 bases not matched to a gene. The CDR3 is 14 residues long. Germline CDR1 SNHLY, CDR2 FYNNEI. The chain's CDR3 is CASSDSGQGHEQYF. CDR3 DNA sequence: TGTGCCAGCAGCGATTCGGGACAGGGGCACGAGCAGTACTTC.

The genes are TRBV6-4 and TRBJ2-2; D remains unclear. The CDR3 runs to 11 residues. CDR1 is MRHNA and CDR2 is SNTAGT in the germline V gene. The V end was cut by 6 bases, the J end by 4 bases, with 3 bases between. The CDR3 DNA follows: TGTGCCAGCAGGCGCACCGGGGAGCTGTTTTTT. This encodes CASRRTGELFF.

The J gene is TRBJ1-1, the V gene TRBV18; 7 nucleotides line up with TRBD1. V trimming: 3 bases; J trimming: 9 bases; junction bases outside the gene matches: 7. Germline lookup yields CDR1 KGHSH and CDR2 LQKENI. The CDR3 totals 13 residues. In DNA, the CDR3 is TGTGCCAGCTCACCGTCGAAGACAGGGAAAGCTTTCTTT. The encoded protein is CASSPSKTGKAFF. Based on the CDR3 plus reference TRBV18 and TRBJ1-1, the full variable domain is NAGVMQNPRHLVRRRGQEARLRCSPMKGHSHVYWYRQLPEEGLKFMVYLQKENIIDESGMPKERFSAEFPKEGPSILRIQQVVRGDSAAYFCASSPSKTGKAFFGQGTRLTVV.

The V and J genes are TRBV4-1 and TRBJ1-2, with a weak D call TRBD1 (5 bases). The V and J ends lost 4 bases and 6 bases respectively, with 6 bases between them. Per germline, CDR1 MGHRA and CDR2 YSYEKL. The CDR3 length is 11 residues. DNA for the CDR3: TGCGCCAGCAGCCCCAGGGATGGCTACACCTTC. As protein: CASSPRDGYTF.

Points on this clone: The identical CDR3 is also encoded by other nucleotide sequences in the sample. The chain combines TRBV5-1 with TRBJ2-7, with a possible D match to TRBD2 (5 bases). The CDR3 consists of 14 residues. The germline V gene encodes CDR1 SGHRS and CDR2 YFSETQ. Deletions cut 1 base from V and 0 bases from J, with 8 bases between. The CDR3 is CASSLSGDSYEQYF. DNA of the CDR3: TGCGCCAGCAGCTTGTCCGGGGACTCCTACGAGCAGTACTTC.

This clone was detected only once. The V call is TRBV10-3, the J call TRBJ2-5, with D maybe TRBD1 (6 bases). The CDR3 runs 17 residues. The V gene's germline CDR1 is ENHRY and CDR2 SYGVKD. V dropped 10 bases and J dropped 1 base, with 25 bases sitting between them. CDR3 nucleotides: TGTGCCACCAAGCCCCAGGATTACAGGGAATCCCAAGAGACCCAGTACTTC. Translation: CATKPQDYRESQETQYF.

V is TRBV29-1 and J is TRBJ1-2; 7 bases are shared with TRBD1. V was clipped by 3 bases and J by 0 bases; unmatched bases: 10. The CDR3 is 16 amino acids. From germline, CDR1 is SQVTM and CDR2 ANQGSEA. The CDR3 sequence: CSVDLTGWEANYGYTF. The CDR3 DNA reads as TGCAGCGTTGATCTGACAGGGTGGGAAGCTAACTATGGCTACACCTTC. Drawing the rest from reference TRBV29-1 and TRBJ1-2, the complete variable domain is SAVISQKPSRDICQRGTSLTIQCQVDSQVTMMFWYRQQPGQSLTLIATANQGSEATYESGFVIDKFPISRPNLTFSTLTVSNMSPEDSSIYLCSVDLTGWEANYGYTFGSGTRLTVV.

The V and J genes are TRBV7-8 and TRBJ2-7; 10 bases are shared with TRBD1. The CDR3 contains 14 residues. Germline V gene sequence: CDR1 SGHVS, CDR2 FQNEAQ. Trimming cost V 3 bases and J 3 bases; bases outside gene matches: 2. CDR3 amino acids: CASSFDRGHYEQYF. DNA of the CDR3: TGTGCCAGCAGCTTTGACAGGGGGCACTACGAGCAGTACTTC.

The rearrangement links TRBV27 to TRBJ2-1; D might be TRBD2 (6 bases). The CDR3 spans 16 residues. V shed 7 bases and J shed 2 bases, with 18 bases lying between them. Per the germline V gene, CDR1 is MNHEY and CDR2 is SMNVEV (reference sequence). CDR3 in amino acids: CASTPWRDRAYNEQFF. The CDR3 nucleotides are TGTGCCAGCACCCCATGGAGGGATAGGGCCTACAATGAGCAGTTCTTC.

This chain connects TRBV7-9 to TRBJ2-7; 11 bases are a match to TRBD1. The trim removed 4 bases at V and 0 bases at J, leaving 5 bases unmatched. The CDR3 extends over 16 amino acids. Germline values: CDR1 SEHNR, CDR2 FQNEAQ (reference sequence). CDR3 DNA sequence: TGTGCCAGCAGCTCAGTTGGGACAGGGGGCTCCTACGAGCAGTACTTC. Translated: CASSSVGTGGSYEQYF.

This clone showed up just once. The rearrangement uses TRBV7-6 and TRBJ2-2; 10 positions agree with TRBD1. V trimming: 4 bases; J trimming: 4 bases; junction bases outside the gene matches: 3. In germline, CDR1 is SGHVS, CDR2 FNYEAQ. CDR3 length: 15 residues. CDR3 residues: CASSSDRGLTGELFF. As DNA, the CDR3 is TGTGCCAGCAGCTCAGACAGGGGGCTCACCGGGGAGCTGTTTTTT.

The chain uses TRBV5-4 and TRBJ2-5; possibly TRBD2 for D (7 bases). CDR1 and CDR2 (germline): SGHNT, YYREEE (reference sequence). This CDR3 is built from 16 residues. V was pared by 4 bases and J by 4 bases, with 20 bases between. The CDR3 region is CASSPYAGADGETQYF. CDR3 bases: TGTGCCAGCAGCCCCTATGCGGGGGCGGATGGAGAGACCCAGTACTTC.

This clone was observed a handful of times. This sequence joins TRBV6-6 and TRBJ2-2, with D possibly TRBD1 on 6 matching bases. This CDR3 is built from 14 residues. Germline CDR1 is MNHNY and CDR2 is SVGAGI (reference sequence). V lost 5 bases and J 0 bases, leaving 7 bases between the germline ends. The CDR3 DNA follows: TGTGCCAGCAGTCGACAGGCGAACACCGGGGAGCTGTTTTTT. Protein sequence: CASSRQANTGELFF.

The chain carries TRBV5-1 and TRBJ2-2; D is perhaps TRBD2 (5 bases). This CDR3 spans 13 amino acids. V was cut by 9 bases and J by 3 bases, with 12 bases left in between. Germline values: CDR1 SGHRS, CDR2 YFSETQ. The CDR3 spells CATNDGDTGELFF. Written as DNA, the CDR3 is TGCGCCACCAATGACGGGGACACCGGGGAGCTGTTTTTT.

The chain employs TRBV4-1 and TRBJ2-7, with 8 bases that match TRBD2. Germline-derived CDR1 and CDR2 are MGHRA and YSYEKL. Losses at the gene ends were 0 bases for V and 6 bases for J; bases not matched to a gene: 10. The CDR3 loop spans 16 amino acids. CDR3 loop: CASSQEVGLGVGEQYF. CDR3 DNA: TGCGCCAGCAGCCAAGAGGTGGGACTAGGCGTCGGCGAGCAGTACTTC.

This chain uses TRBV2 with TRBJ2-5, with D perhaps TRBD1 (6 bases). CDR3 length equals 13 residues. Germline CDR1 reads SNHLY; CDR2 reads FYNNEI. The V and J ends lost 8 bases and 4 bases respectively, with 14 bases between them. CDR3 DNA: TGTGCCAGCGATCCCAGGGGTGGAGAGACCCAGTACTTC. This encodes CASDPRGGETQYF.

The gene calls are TRBV7-9 and TRBJ2-7; the match to TRBD1 covers 8 bases. The CDR3 sequence is 18 residues long. Germline CDR1 is SEHNR and CDR2 is FQNEAQ (reference sequence). With 2 bases clipped from V and 1 base from J, the junction kept 13 bases outside the gene matches. The CDR3 coding sequence is TGTGCCAGCAGCTTAATGACCGGACAGGGACGGATATCCTACGAGCAGTACTTC. Encoded protein: CASSLMTGQGRISYEQYF.

The chain carries TRBV5-1 and TRBJ2-7, with 7 nucleotides matching TRBD1. The CDR3 length is 16 residues. The V segment lost 0 bases and the J segment 4 bases; nucleotides outside the gene matches: 10. CDR1 SGHRS and CDR2 YFSETQ come from the germline V gene. CDR3 region: CASSLDRGQKAYEQYF. DNA for the CDR3: TGCGCCAGCAGCTTGGATCGGGGACAGAAGGCATACGAGCAGTACTTC.

This clone was detected only once. The chain uses TRBV6-6 and TRBJ2-2; possibly TRBD1 for D (6 bases). Per the germline V gene, CDR1 is MNHNY and CDR2 is SVGAGI (reference sequence). The CDR3 has 15 amino acids. The germline V and J ends were trimmed by 6 bases and 5 bases, with 16 bases remaining between them. The CDR3 sequence is CASRKQGQGTGELFF. CDR3 DNA: TGTGCCAGCAGAAAGCAGGGGCAAGGGACCGGGGAGCTGTTTTTT.